This entry is about one TCR beta chain. Its antigen is still unknown. A 6-nucleotide sample barcode was carried by the UMIs, which template switching added. TCRdb re-called the 5' RACE reads and catalogs CDR3 proteins one per entry, DNA excluded. The record lists some 450,000 distinct CDR3 sequences, of which the ten most abundant hold 2% to 2.5%. These data originate in a study of monozygotic twins with inflammatory bowel disease. Study-wide points: Some repertoire variability may stem from patients' differing immunosuppressive treatments. By inverse Simpson index, TCRbeta diversity was lower in IBD patients than in healthy co-twins.

This TCR was sampled from a human donor with ulcerative colitis or Crohn's disease, or a healthy co-twin of an affected twin (not recorded which). Input material: blood.

CDR3 residues: CSAKPVDAGRKNIQYF. The chain recombines TRBV20-1 with TRBJ2-4; the D gene TCRdb calls, TRBD2, cannot be checked with no DNA. The CDR3 has 16 residues. Germline V gene data show CDR1 as DFQATT and CDR2 as SNEGSKA (reference sequence).